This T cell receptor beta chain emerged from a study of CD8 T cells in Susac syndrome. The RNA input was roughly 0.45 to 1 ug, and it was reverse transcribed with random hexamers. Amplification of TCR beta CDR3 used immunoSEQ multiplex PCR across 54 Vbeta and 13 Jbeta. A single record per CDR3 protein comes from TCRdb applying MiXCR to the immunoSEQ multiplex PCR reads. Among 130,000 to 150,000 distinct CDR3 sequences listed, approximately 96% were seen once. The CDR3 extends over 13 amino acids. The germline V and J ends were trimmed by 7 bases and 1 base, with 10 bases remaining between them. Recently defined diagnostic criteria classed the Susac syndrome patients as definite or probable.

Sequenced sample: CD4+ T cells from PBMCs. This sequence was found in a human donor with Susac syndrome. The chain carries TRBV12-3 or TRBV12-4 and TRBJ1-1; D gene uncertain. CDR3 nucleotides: TGTGCCAGCAATCCGGGCCCGAACACTGAAGCTTTCTTT. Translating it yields CASNPGPNTEAFF.